This TCR beta chain is from a study of blood T cell repertoires in COVID-19. About the study: Samples came from the United States, Italy and Spain, spanning acute and convalescent COVID-19. Nucleic acid was either cDNA or gDNA, and it came from T cells, B-cell-depleted T cells, or PBMCs.

The V end lost 7 bases, the J end lost 4 bases, and 16 bases lay between the germline ends. The length of the CDR3 is 14 residues. Per the germline V gene, CDR1 is MNHEY and CDR2 is SVGAGI. How the authors handled the data: Reference gene primer amplification yielded estimated nucleated cell counts. The method was immunoSEQ multiplex PCR; TCRdb's version includes in-frame clones alone and lacks a portion of them. From that table come the V and J calls and clone size; the DNA was used to work out D and trimming. The sample lists about 180,000 clones, about 88% occurring once. The sequence was collected from a woman between 45 and 60 years old with COVID-19, enrolled during active disease. Material for sequencing was peripheral blood. The chain carries TRBV6-5 and TRBJ1-2, with D possibly TRBD1 on 6 matching bases. CDR3 protein: CASTQRGSPYGYTF. DNA of the CDR3: TGTGCCAGCACTCAAAGGGGGTCACCCTATGGCTACACCTTC.